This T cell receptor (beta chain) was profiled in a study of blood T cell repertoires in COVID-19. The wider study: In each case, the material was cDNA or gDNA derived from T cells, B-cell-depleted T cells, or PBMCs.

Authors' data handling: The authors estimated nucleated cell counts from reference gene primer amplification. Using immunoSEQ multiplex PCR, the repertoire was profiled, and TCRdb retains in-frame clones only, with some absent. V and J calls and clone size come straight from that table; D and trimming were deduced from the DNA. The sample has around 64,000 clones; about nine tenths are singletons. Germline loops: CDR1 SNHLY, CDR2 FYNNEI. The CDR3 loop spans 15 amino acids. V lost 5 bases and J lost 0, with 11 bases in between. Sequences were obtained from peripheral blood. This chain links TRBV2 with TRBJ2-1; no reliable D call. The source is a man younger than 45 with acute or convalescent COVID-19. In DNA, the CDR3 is TGTGCCAGCAGTTTATTGACATCCTCCTACAATGAGCAGTTCTTC. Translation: CASSLLTSSYNEQFF.